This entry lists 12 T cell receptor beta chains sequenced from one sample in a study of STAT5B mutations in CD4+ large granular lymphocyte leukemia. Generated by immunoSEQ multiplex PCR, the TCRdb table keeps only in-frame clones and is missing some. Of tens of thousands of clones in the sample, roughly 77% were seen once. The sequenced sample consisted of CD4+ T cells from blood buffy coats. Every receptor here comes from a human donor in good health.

CDR3 protein: CAWSVLWGADTQYF. CDR3 DNA sequence: TGTGCCTGGAGTGTACTCTGGGGGGCAGATACGCAGTATTTT. This sequence joins TRBV30 and TRBJ2-3, with a tentative D call TRBD2 (6 bases). V was pared by 0 bases and J by 4 bases, with 11 bases between. Per germline, CDR1 GTSNPN and CDR2 SVGIG (reference sequence). This CDR3 has 14 residues.

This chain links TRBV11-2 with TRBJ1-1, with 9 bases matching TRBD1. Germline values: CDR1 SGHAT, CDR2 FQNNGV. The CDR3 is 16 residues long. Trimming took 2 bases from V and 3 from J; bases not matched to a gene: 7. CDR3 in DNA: TGTGCCAGCAGCTTACGGGCTGGACAGGGGTACACTGAAGCTTTCTTT. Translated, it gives CASSLRAGQGYTEAFF.

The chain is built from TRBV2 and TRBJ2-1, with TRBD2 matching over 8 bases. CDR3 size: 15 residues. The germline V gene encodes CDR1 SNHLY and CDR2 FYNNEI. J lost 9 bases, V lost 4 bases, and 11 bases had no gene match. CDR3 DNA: TGTGCCAGCAGTGGGACTGGGACTAGAAGCAGTGAGCAGTTCTTC. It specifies CASSGTGTRSSEQFF.

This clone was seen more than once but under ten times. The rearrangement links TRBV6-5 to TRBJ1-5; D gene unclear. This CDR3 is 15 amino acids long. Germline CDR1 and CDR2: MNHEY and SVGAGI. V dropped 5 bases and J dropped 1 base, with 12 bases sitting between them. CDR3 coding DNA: TGTGCCAGCAGTCCAGGTCCCAGGAGCAATCAGCCCCAGCATTTT. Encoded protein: CASSPGPRSNQPQHF.

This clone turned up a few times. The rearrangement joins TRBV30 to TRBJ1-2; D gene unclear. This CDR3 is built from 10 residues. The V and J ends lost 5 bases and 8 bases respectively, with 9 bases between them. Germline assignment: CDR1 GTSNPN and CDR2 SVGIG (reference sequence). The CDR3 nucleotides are TGTGCCTGGGGGGATCCAGGCTACACCTTC. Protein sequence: CAWGDPGYTF. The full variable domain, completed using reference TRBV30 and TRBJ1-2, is SQTIHQWPATLVQPVGSPLSLECTVEGTSNPNLYWYRQAAGRGLQLLFYSVGIGQISSEVPQNLSASRPQDRQFILSSKKLLLSDSGFYLCAWGDPGYTFGSGTRLTVV.

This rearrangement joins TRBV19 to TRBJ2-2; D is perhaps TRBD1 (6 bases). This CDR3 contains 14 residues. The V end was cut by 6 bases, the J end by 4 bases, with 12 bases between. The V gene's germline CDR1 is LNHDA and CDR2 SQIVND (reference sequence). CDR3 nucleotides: TGTGCCAGTAGGAACAGGGCGCCCACCGGGGAGCTGTTTTTT. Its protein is CASRNRAPTGELFF.

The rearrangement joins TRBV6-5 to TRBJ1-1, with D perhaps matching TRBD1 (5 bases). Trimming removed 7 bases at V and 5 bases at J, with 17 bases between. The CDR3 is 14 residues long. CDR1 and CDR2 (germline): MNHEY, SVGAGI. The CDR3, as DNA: TGTGCCAGCACCCAGACAGTTTATGGAACTGAAGCTTTCTTT. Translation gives CASTQTVYGTEAFF.

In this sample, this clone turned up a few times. In nucleotides, the CDR3 is TGTGCCAGCAGGCAAAGGTGGACTGCCTTGGGCGAAAAACTGTTTTTT. The encoded protein is CASRQRWTALGEKLFF. The rearrangement uses TRBV2 and TRBJ1-4; D is uncertain. The CDR3 has 16 amino acids. Trimming removed 6 bases at V and 8 bases at J, with 22 bases between. Germline V gene sequence: CDR1 SNHLY, CDR2 FYNNEI.

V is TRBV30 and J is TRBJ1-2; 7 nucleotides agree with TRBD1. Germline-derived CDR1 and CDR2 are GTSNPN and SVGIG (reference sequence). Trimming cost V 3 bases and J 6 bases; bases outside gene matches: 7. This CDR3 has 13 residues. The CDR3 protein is CAWRGYRGDGYTF. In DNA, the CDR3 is TGTGCCTGGAGGGGATACAGGGGAGATGGCTACACCTTC.

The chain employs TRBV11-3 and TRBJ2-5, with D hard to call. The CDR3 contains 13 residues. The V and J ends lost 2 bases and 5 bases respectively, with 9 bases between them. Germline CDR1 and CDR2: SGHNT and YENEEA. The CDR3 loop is CASSLRARETQYF. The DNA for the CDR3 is TGTGCCAGCAGCTTACGGGCCAGGGAGACCCAGTACTTC.

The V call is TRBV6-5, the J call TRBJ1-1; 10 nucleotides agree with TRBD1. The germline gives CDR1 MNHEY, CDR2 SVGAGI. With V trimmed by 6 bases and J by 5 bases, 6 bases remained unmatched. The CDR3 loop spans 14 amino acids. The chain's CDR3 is CASREPGQGTEAFF. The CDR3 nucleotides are TGTGCCAGCAGGGAACCGGGACAGGGGACTGAAGCTTTCTTT.

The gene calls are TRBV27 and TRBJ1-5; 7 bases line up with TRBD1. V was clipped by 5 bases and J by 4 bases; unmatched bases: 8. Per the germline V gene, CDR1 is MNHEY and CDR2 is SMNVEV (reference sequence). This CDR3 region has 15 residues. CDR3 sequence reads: CASSDRVGVNQPQHF. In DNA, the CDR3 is TGTGCCAGCAGTGACAGGGTCGGGGTTAATCAGCCCCAGCATTTT.